Listed below are T cell receptor beta chains from one sample, sequenced in a study of response to subunit inactivated influenza vaccine. One entry per CDR3 protein, called by TCRdb with MiXCR from the RT-PCR reads. The profile shows roughly 700,000 distinct CDR3 sequences, 15% to 18% of them singletons. Sequenced material: PBMCs from blood, taken approximately 12 days after vaccination. The receptors come from a man in his fifties or sixties who received an inactivated influenza vaccine. Both conserved end residues are part of each CDR3. D genes are given only for firm matches. Expanded clones get a size class; other rows say once, few or many, or leave the size out.

D gene	V gene	clone size	J gene	CDR3 DNA	CDR3 protein
.	TRBV2	few	TRBJ2-3	TGTGCCAGTGATAGGGGGGATACGCAGTATTTT	CASDRGDTQYF
TRBD1	TRBV25-1	few	TRBJ2-3	TGTGCCAGCAGTGGGGACAGGGCTGGGACAGATACGCAGTATTTT	CASSGDRAGTDTQYF
.	TRBV28	few	TRBJ2-3	TGTGCCAGCAGGAAAGGAGGCCAGGATACGCAGTATTTT	CASRKGGQDTQYF
.	TRBV20-1	.	TRBJ1-2	TGCAGTGCTCCGCGGACGGGGCGCAACTATGGCTACACCTTC	CSAPRTGRNYGYTF
.	TRBV10-3	few	TRBJ2-7	TGTGCCATCAGTGAGAAGAGCTCCTACGAGCAGTACTTC	CAISEKSSYEQYF
TRBD2	TRBV2	.	TRBJ2-7	TGTGCCATCGGGGGGGGCGGAAACGAGCAGTACTTC	CAIGGGGNEQYF
TRBD2	TRBV7-3	few	TRBJ2-1	TGTGCCAGCAGCTTACCCTTAAGACTAGCGGGAGTGGGTAATGAGCAGTTCTTC	CASSLPLRLAGVGNEQFF
TRBD2	TRBV10-3	.	TRBJ2-1	TGTGCCATCAGTAAAGGGACTAGCGGGGTATACAATGAGCAGTTCTTC	CAISKGTSGVYNEQFF
TRBD2	TRBV7-3	few	TRBJ2-3	TGTGCCAGCAGCTTAGACCCTCTAGCGGGAGGCGTAGATACGCAGTATTTT	CASSLDPLAGGVDTQYF
TRBD2	TRBV20-1	few	TRBJ2-7	TGCAGTGCCAGTACTAGCGGGAGCTCCTACGAGCAGTACTTC	CSASTSGSSYEQYF
.	TRBV7-9	few	TRBJ2-7	TGTGCCAGCAGCACTATCCACTCCGACGAGCAGTACTTC	CASSTIHSDEQYF
TRBD2	TRBV4-3	.	TRBJ2-5	TGCGCCAGCAGTCAGAGAGGGACTAGCGATTGGCAAGAGACCCAGTACTTC	CASSQRGTSDWQETQYF
TRBD2	TRBV11-1	.	TRBJ2-5	TGTGCCAGCAGCTTAGGGGAGGCTCGTAGCGGGAGAAAAGAGACCCAGTACTTC	CASSLGEARSGRKETQYF
.	TRBV24-1	few	TRBJ2-5	TGTGCCACCAGTGATTCGGATAGACGCCTCCAAGAGACCCAGTACTTC	CATSDSDRRLQETQYF
TRBD1	TRBV29-1	few	TRBJ1-1	TGCAGCGCAGACAGGGGGTCGTCCACTGAAGCTTTCTTT	CSADRGSSTEAFF
TRBD2	TRBV15	.	TRBJ2-2	TGTGCCACCAGCAAAGGACTAGCGGGACTGGCCGGGGAGCTGTTTTTT	CATSKGLAGLAGELFF
.	TRBV7-9	many	TRBJ1-1	TGTGCCAGCAGCTTAATTTCGGGGGTCCAACTTGAAGCTTTCTTT	CASSLISGVQLEAFF